This T cell receptor (beta chain) derives from a study of T cells in Graves' hyperthyroidism and ophthalmopathy. Study findings and constraints: Ophthalmopathy stood apart from stable hyperthyroidism in a 13 V-J model. In blood, most of the thyroid clonotypes expanded above 0.001 were also present.

This clonotype was counted at least ten times. What it binds is unknown. Amplification of TCR beta CDR3 regions used RNA as the template. A set of HTBI primers served as the primers for a first-round RT-PCR of the TCR CDR3. TCRdb itself ran the multiplex PCR reads through MiXCR, one entry per CDR3 protein. Of hundreds of thousands of distinct CDR3 sequences listed, approximately 13% are singletons. The CDR3 totals 15 residues. Germline lookup yields CDR1 SNHLY and CDR2 FYNNEI. Germline trimming cut 6 bases from V and 4 bases from J; bases unmatched to any gene: 3. Material for sequencing was blood. This sequence joins TRBV2 and TRBJ2-1; 13 bases line up with TRBD2. This clonotype originated in a woman in her 30s with Graves' hyperthyroidism. The CDR3 region is CASRGTSGKYNEQFF. The CDR3 nucleotides are TGTGCCAGCAGGGGGACTAGCGGGAAGTACAATGAGCAGTTCTTC.